The clone carrying this TCR beta chain turned up a few times. Donors had nominal health at sampling but likely had unrecorded immune exposures. This sample was included in a study of cytomegalovirus exposure and HLA in healthy donors. The PCR contained 60 Vbeta and 13 Jbeta primers. TCRdb's copy holds only in-frame clones and misses some; the assay was immunoSEQ multiplex PCR. Of just over 150,000 clones listed, around 76% are singletons. The V segment lost 2 bases and the J segment 7 bases; nucleotides outside the gene matches: 11. In germline, CDR1 is MNHEY, CDR2 SMNVEV (reference sequence). The CDR3 loop spans 15 amino acids.

Sequencing was performed on PBMCs. This sequence was found in a female donor in good health and CMV-seronegative. J is TRBJ2-7 and V is TRBV27; 7 bases fit TRBD1. This CDR3 reads CASSLEGARVWEQYF. CDR3 bases: TGTGCCAGCAGTTTAGAGGGGGCGCGGGTTTGGGAGCAGTACTTC.